This TCR beta chain was captured by sequencing in a study of T cell repertoires in cytomegalovirus infection. Study in general: Public TCR beta signature analysis indicated the presence of both CMV infection and matching HLA type.

This clonotype was counted ten times or more. As yet, its antigen is unknown. TCRdb re-derived calls from the reads in MiXCR, one entry per CDR3 protein. The sample lists 200,000 to 300,000 distinct CDR3 sequences, approximately 7% occurring once. CDR3 size: 15 residues. CDR1 SGHVS and CDR2 FNYEAQ come from the germline V gene. V dropped 7 bases and J dropped 5 bases, with 20 bases sitting between them. The study's findings and limits: Clonotype analysis showed dominance of the ex vivo response by HLA-C-restricted CMV-specific TCR beta clonotypes.

Sequenced material: PBMCs. This TCR derives from a human donor in good health (CMV status not recorded). Some clones in this sample may be carry-over from other donors' samples. The chain carries TRBV7-6 and TRBJ2-5; D may be TRBD2 (6 bases). CDR3 in DNA: TGTGCCAGCACCCAGACGGGGGTCCTCGGGGAGACCCAGTACTTC. Amino acid sequence: CASTQTGVLGETQYF.